Sequencing of this TCR beta chain was carried out in a study of blood T cell repertoires in COVID-19. Some clones are missing from TCRdb's copy, which holds only in-frame ones; the method was immunoSEQ multiplex PCR. The repertoire has approximately 90,000 clones, approximately 86% of them found once; the top ten carry roughly 7.2%. From germline, CDR1 is LNHDA and CDR2 SQIVND (reference sequence). The CDR3 sequence is 14 residues long. With V trimmed by 7 bases and J by 7 bases, 7 bases remained unmatched. Material: peripheral blood. This chain joins TRBV19 and TRBJ1-6; 7 positions match TRBD1. This TCR came from a man between 60 and 75 years old with acute or convalescent COVID-19. Here the CDR3 reads CASNPKTGNSPLHF. CDR3 coding DNA: TGTGCCAGTAACCCCAAGACAGGGAATTCACCCCTCCACTTT. The variable domain in full, completed from reference TRBV19 and TRBJ1-6, reads DGGITQSPKYLFRKEGQNVTLSCEQNLNHDAMYWYRQDPGQGLRLIYYSQIVNDFQKGDIAEGYSVSREKKESFPLTVTSAQKNPTAFYLCASNPKTGNSPLHFGNGTRLTVT.